Presented here are 14 T cell receptor beta chains from one specimen sequenced in a study of T cell repertoires in aging, cancer and after chemotherapy. TCR beta rearrangements were amplified from peripheral blood genomic DNA. Rearranged V-D-J TRB sequences were amplified with a mixed TRB-A/B primer pool. TCRdb re-derived calls from the multiplex PCR reads in MiXCR, one entry per CDR3 protein. The profile shows hundreds of distinct CDR3 sequences, roughly two fifths of them singletons. Sequencing was performed on blood. The receptors were gathered from a human donor with a blood cancer.

This clonotype was seen a few times. This chain uses TRBV6-5 with TRBJ2-1; the match to TRBD1 covers 7 bases. Germline assignment: CDR1 MNHEY and CDR2 SVGAGI. The J segment lost 8 bases and the V segment lost 6 bases, leaving 7 bases of the junction unmatched. The CDR3 is 13 residues long. CDR3 bases: TGTGCCAGCAGAAACGAGGGGGCACATGAGCAGTTCTTC. Its translation: CASRNEGAHEQFF.

This clonotype is classed as medium-sized. The chain employs TRBV5-4 and TRBJ2-3; the D is unclear. Germline assignment: CDR1 SGHNT and CDR2 YYREEE (reference sequence). V was trimmed by 2 bases and J by 2 bases, leaving 12 bases between them. The CDR3 covers 15 residues. CDR3 in DNA: TGTGCCAGCAGCTTCCCTGGCACCAACACAGATACGCAGTATTTT. This translates into CASSFPGTNTDTQYF.

Relative to its sample, this clonotype is large. The V call is TRBV18, the J call TRBJ2-3; TRBD2 aligns across 10 bases. Germline-derived CDR1 and CDR2 are KGHSH and LQKENI. The CDR3 runs 15 residues. Trimming took 4 bases from V and 3 from J; bases not matched to a gene: 4. The CDR3 DNA follows: TGTGCCAGCTCACTCCAGCGGGAGGGGACAGATACGCAGTATTTT. As protein: CASSLQREGTDTQYF.

This clonotype is classed as medium-sized. V gene TRBV20-1 combines with J gene TRBJ2-3; D unclear. The germline CDR1 and CDR2 sequences are DFQATT and SNEGSKA (reference sequence). The CDR3 has 14 residues. Trimming took off 4 bases at V and 2 bases at J, with 13 bases between the two ends. The CDR3 reads CSAIGPGFTDTQYF. The CDR3 nucleotides are TGCAGTGCTATAGGCCCGGGCTTCACAGATACGCAGTATTTT.

By share, this clonotype counts as large. The chain carries TRBV18 and TRBJ2-5, with 7 bases that match TRBD1. After removal of 0 bases from V and 5 bases from J, the junction contained 9 bases not matched to a gene. The CDR3 has 16 residues. Germline CDR1 is KGHSH and CDR2 is LQKENI. CDR3 bases: TGTGCCAGCTCACCACCCTTGGGACAGTCCAGTGAGACCCAGTACTTC. Translation gives CASSPPLGQSSETQYF. The whole variable domain, remainder taken from reference TRBV18 and TRBJ2-5, is NAGVMQNPRHLVRRRGQEARLRCSPMKGHSHVYWYRQLPEEGLKFMVYLQKENIIDESGMPKERFSAEFPKEGPSILRIQQVVRGDSAAYFCASSPPLGQSSETQYFGPGTRLLVL.

This clonotype was detected a few times. The CDR3 DNA reads as TGTGCCAGCAGCCTAAACAGGGCCCAAGAGACCCAGTACTTC. This translates into CASSLNRAQETQYF. The chain couples TRBV14 to TRBJ2-5; TRBD1 is a possible D gene (6 bases). This CDR3 is 14 amino acids long. V was cut by 4 bases and J by 1 base, with 10 bases left in between. Per the germline V gene, CDR1 is SGHDN and CDR2 is FVKESK.

By frequency in the sample, this clonotype is large. CDR3 sequence reads: CASSLWGTRNTGELFF. The CDR3 DNA follows: TGTGCCAGCAGCTTGTGGGGGACAAGGAACACCGGGGAGCTGTTTTTT. The genes are TRBV5-6 and TRBJ2-2, with TRBD1 as a possible D gene (6 bases). The germline CDR1 and CDR2 sequences are SGHDT and YYEEEE. The CDR3 has 16 amino acids. The ends were cut back, 1 base at V and 1 base at J, with 11 bases in the middle.

As for this clonotype: At one boundary the junction diverges from the germline segment, which might be a read error. The genes are TRBV7-2 and TRBJ1-1; D unclear. The V gene's germline CDR1 is SGHTA and CDR2 FQGNSA. The CDR3 contains 13 residues. CDR3 region: CASSYTSNTEASF. The CDR3 region has the DNA TGTGCCAGCAGCTATACATCGAACACTGAAGCTTCCTTT.

Turning to this clonotype: A clone one base away is much larger, so this may be a read error. The chain is built from TRBV20-1 and TRBJ1-1; D might be TRBD1 (5 bases). Trimming shortened V by 0 bases and J by 1 base, and 15 bases separated the two germline ends. The germline CDR1 and CDR2 sequences are DFQATT and SNEGSKA (reference sequence). This CDR3 contains 16 residues. This CDR3 reads CSARDGRGRPNTEAFF. In DNA form, the CDR3 reads TGCAGTGCTAGAGATGGGAGGGGACGGCCGAACACTGAAGCTTTCTTT.

The chain recombines TRBV12-3 or TRBV12-4 with TRBJ2-2; no definite D call. The CDR3 spans 11 residues. Trimming removed 6 bases from V and 5 bases from J, with 4 bases in between. The CDR3 reads CASSSTGELFF. The CDR3 nucleotides are TGTGCCAGCAGCTCGACCGGGGAGCTGTTTTTT.

Note on this clonotype: One end of the junction fails to match germline, which may point to a read error. The chain has TRBV18 and TRBJ2-5, with a tentative D call TRBD1 (5 bases). CDR1 is KGHSH and CDR2 is LQKENI in the germline V gene. The CDR3 runs 14 residues. CDR3 sequence: CAISVNRWRETQYF. CDR3 DNA sequence: TGTGCCATCTCAGTGAACAGGTGGCGAGAGACCCAGTACTTC.

This clonotype is medium-sized. The chain is built from TRBV18 and TRBJ2-1; D possibly corresponds to TRBD1 (6 bases). Trimming pared 3 bases from V and 7 bases from J, leaving 25 bases between. The germline CDR1 and CDR2 sequences are KGHSH and LQKENI. CDR3 length: 18 residues. The CDR3 spells CASSPRTDRLSLRNEQFF. CDR3 nucleotide sequence: TGTGCCAGCTCACCTAGAACGGACAGATTGAGTTTAAGAAATGAGCAGTTCTTC. The full variable domain, rest sourced from reference TRBV18 and TRBJ2-1, is NAGVMQNPRHLVRRRGQEARLRCSPMKGHSHVYWYRQLPEEGLKFMVYLQKENIIDESGMPKERFSAEFPKEGPSILRIQQVVRGDSAAYFCASSPRTDRLSLRNEQFFGPGTRLTVL.

V usage is TRBV5-4 and J usage is TRBJ2-3, with D hard to call. Germline-derived CDR1 and CDR2 are SGHNT and YYREEE (reference sequence). The V end was cut by 4 bases, the J end by 0 bases, with 18 bases between. The CDR3 loop spans 17 amino acids. The CDR3 protein is CASSMGWATRSTDTQYF. DNA of the CDR3: TGTGCCAGCAGCATGGGGTGGGCAACCAGGAGCACAGATACGCAGTATTTT.

By sample share, this clonotype is medium-sized. The V and J genes are TRBV7-2 and TRBJ2-4, with TRBD1 matching 9 bases. Germline trimming cut 1 base from V and 1 base from J; bases unmatched to any gene: 5. The germline V gene has CDR1 SGHTA and CDR2 FQGNSA. The CDR3 runs 17 residues. The DNA of the CDR3 is TGTGCCAGCAGCTTAGAAACAGGGGGCTTCGCCAAAAACATTCAGTACTTC. It encodes CASSLETGGFAKNIQYF.